This TCR beta chain came from a study of T-cell memory formation after mild COVID-19 listed by TCRdb under 2021. Regarding the research as a whole: TCR sequence clusters from the two donors were found to be largely donor specific. In a couple of donors, T-cell clones that expanded and contracted after mild COVID-19 were followed by sequencing TCRalpha and TCRbeta repertoires longitudinally. The cohort comprised two young, previously healthy adult volunteers, one female and one male.

Summary of the overall study and its limitations: Only a couple of mild cases were covered by the study, and larger cohorts that include severe cases with pre-infection samples were considered necessary. Contracting CD4+ clones were found mainly in CM and EM memory subsets, while CD8+ clones were enriched in EMRA. From day 15 to 85, contracting clones showed balanced CD4/CD8 phenotypes, whereas a second wave of clones that expanded from day 15 to 37 leaned towards CD4+. Some responding clones were detected in pre-infection memory, suggesting pre-existing cross-reactive memory T cells joined the SARS-CoV-2 response. Whether the second-wave clones peaking on day 37 were SARS-CoV-2 specific was not confirmed.

With regard to this clonotype: Its antigen is still unknown. No much larger clone is present one base from it, and per-base qualities are unavailable.

Ficoll-Paque density gradient centrifugation was used to isolate PBMCs. Sequencer: Illumina NovaSeq 6000. Using 5'RACE with constant-segment primers, TCRalpha and TCRbeta cDNA libraries were constructed, with sample barcodes and unique molecular identifiers added in the process. Trizol reagent was used to extract RNA from every sample. Library amplification was performed in two PCR steps, and a second sample barcode and Illumina TruSeq adapters were introduced in the second step. Libraries were sequenced on an Illumina NovaSeq with 2 x 150 bp paired-end reads. In the paper's pipeline: Demultiplexing of reads and collapsing into UMI-guided consensus sequences were performed with migec v1.2.7. Using mixcr v2.1.11, UMI consensuses were aligned to TRA and TRB V and J templates and then assembled into clonotypes. A clonotype was counted as expanded or contracted only when both edgeR and NoisET called the clonotype significant, with the noise models trained on biological replicates. edgeR calls used a false discovery rate-adjusted p below 0.01 and a log2 fold-change threshold of 1. As an exploratory analysis of dynamics, PCA with hierarchical clustering was applied to max-normalized trajectories of the 1000 most abundant clonotypes. Separately sequenced CD4+ and CD8+ repertoires were used to assign a CD4 or CD8 phenotype to each responding clone. The public sequencing data were trimmed at Q25 with fastp and processed into clonotypes with MiXCR by TCRdb, which kept only in-frame beta chains. CDR3 protein duplicates are merged, each entry listing the most common genes and DNA. TCRdb's processing, not the study's, gives the V and J calls here. Across this sample there are approximately 100,000 distinct CDR3 sequences, with around 10% seen only once. The ten biggest clones cover roughly 40% of the sample.

V is cut by 6 bases and J by 0 bases, and the space between the germline ends is 10 bases. Based on the germline V gene, the CDR1 and CDR2 sequences are SGHRS and YFSETQ. The CDR3, from cysteine to phenylalanine, totals 14 residues. Just the 42-base CDR3 DNA is kept, in frame starting at base 1. The chain is encoded by TRBV5-1 joined to TRBJ2-1, with the D gene uncertain. The specimen sequenced was PBMCs or a T cell subset sorted from them (not recorded which). The receptor was isolated from a man aged 18 to 35 who had mild COVID-19 (a few samples of this study predate the infection). The sample titles of this study are shuffled in the database, so cell type and time point are left out; the donor was told from shared clones. The bases read TGCGCCAGCAATAGGGTGAGCTCCTACAATGAGCAGTTCTTC. It translates to CASNRVSSYNEQFF.